Sequencing of this TCR beta chain was carried out in a study of early T cells in non-severe SARS-CoV-2 infection. Findings and limits, study-wide: VDJdb matches were skewed toward anti-spike CD8 T cell responses.

Individual cDNA molecules received unique molecular identifiers during library preparation. TCRdb passed the 5' RACE reads through MiXCR, listing each CDR3 protein once. In the table there are 65,000 to 75,000 distinct CDR3 sequences, 9.5% to 13% of which are singletons. V dropped 6 bases and J dropped 5; count of bases not matched to a gene: 10. The germline CDR1 and CDR2 sequences are MNHEY and SVGAGI. This CDR3 contains 17 residues. This clonotype has a handful of counts. What it binds is unknown. The source material was whole blood. The receptor was isolated from an adult who was a healthcare worker with PCR-confirmed SARS-CoV-2 infection or an uninfected control (not recorded which). The chain carries TRBV6-5 and TRBJ2-7, with 16 bases lining up with TRBD2. CDR3 region: CASSRGTSGRAVNEQYF. CDR3 in DNA: TGTGCCAGCAGCCGTGGGACTAGCGGGAGGGCCGTCAACGAGCAGTACTTC.